This record looks at one TCR beta chain sequence and its context. This clonotype came up a few times. Its antigen is not yet known. No base quality information exists; no much larger clone differs at one position. TCR cDNA was made using 5'RACE template switching, a step that added a universal primer site and unique molecular identifiers. Priming of cDNA synthesis was performed from both the TCR alpha and TCR beta constant segments. Library amplification involved two PCR steps, and the second step added sample barcodes and sequencing adapters. Sequencing of libraries was done on Illumina HiSeq 2500 (2x100 bp) or NovaSeq (2x150 bp). The authors processed their data as follows. MIGEC was used to demultiplex reads and collapse the reads into UMI consensus sequences, and MiXCR was used for V(D)J alignment. Using edgeR on replicate PBMC samples, clonotypes were called vaccine-responding if FDR was below 0.01 and the log2 fold change was above 5 up to day 15. CD4 or CD8 identity was assigned to each bulk clonotype according to whether the clonotype was present at higher abundance in the sequenced CD4 repertoire or the sequenced CD8 repertoire. In TCRdb, the public reads were trimmed at Q25 with fastp and aligned with MiXCR, with productive beta chains retained. For every CDR3 protein sequence, its rows merge into one entry that carries the most common genes and DNA. The V and J calls follow TCRdb's processing rather than the paper's. This sample lists approximately 550,000 distinct CDR3 sequences; roughly 14% were detected once. Around an eighth of the sample is in the top ten clones.

The sample is drawn from a study of T cells after yellow fever vaccination (dated by TCRdb to about 2019). Broadly, across the study: The SMART-Seq v4 Ultra Low Input RNA kit was used to prepare libraries from fractions with low cell numbers. Two healthy male donors, one aged 18 to 30 and one aged 30 to 40 years, were included in the cohort. To track T-cell clones before and after primary and booster YFV17D yellow fever vaccination, bulk TCR alpha and beta repertoires were sequenced longitudinally. Blood samples were taken at several timepoints before and after primary and secondary immunization, and bulk PBMC replicates and cell subsets were isolated.

In the paper's terms, the treatment or condition label means: live attenuated yellow fever vaccine strain. At each blood-draw timepoint, two biological replicates of bulk PBMCs were collected. PBMCs were isolated from peripheral blood using a standard Ficoll-Paque protocol. TriZol was used to extract RNA from bulk PBMCs, from CD4 and CD8 fractions, and from dextramer-positive and dextramer-negative fractions. CDR3 length: 17 amino acids, cysteine to phenylalanine. CDR3 DNA is the only sequence kept; it has 51 bases, read in frame from the first base. At the junction V is shortened by 0 bases and J by 4 bases; bases outside the gene matches: 7. The germline V gene yields MNHEY for CDR1 and SVGEGT for CDR2. Results and caveats for the whole study, not just this receptor: Compared with the primary T-cell response, the secondary T-cell response was weaker but faster, peaking on day 5 rather than day 15. Computational filtering was required because FACS-sorted repertoires could contain abundant contaminating clonotypes from the bulk population. A small fraction of clonotypes appeared in both the CD4 and CD8 compartments, likely as a result of convergent recombination. Only a couple of donors were included in the study, so the extent to which the findings can be generalized is limited. Most clones expanded after primary vaccination were re-detected after the booster (almost 98% of CD4 and roughly 87% of CD8), suggesting broad memory maintenance.

This chain joins TRBV6-2 or TRBV6-3 to TRBJ2-2; TRBD1 fits 8 bases in the junction. This specimen was PBMCs, taken on the day of the yellow fever booster vaccination. The TCR sequence derives from a man aged 25 to 40 who received the YFV17D yellow fever vaccine. The nucleotides read TGTGCCAGCAGTTACTCTCCGAACAGGGGGATCACCGGGGAGCTGTTTTTT. The resulting protein is CASSYSPNRGITGELFF.